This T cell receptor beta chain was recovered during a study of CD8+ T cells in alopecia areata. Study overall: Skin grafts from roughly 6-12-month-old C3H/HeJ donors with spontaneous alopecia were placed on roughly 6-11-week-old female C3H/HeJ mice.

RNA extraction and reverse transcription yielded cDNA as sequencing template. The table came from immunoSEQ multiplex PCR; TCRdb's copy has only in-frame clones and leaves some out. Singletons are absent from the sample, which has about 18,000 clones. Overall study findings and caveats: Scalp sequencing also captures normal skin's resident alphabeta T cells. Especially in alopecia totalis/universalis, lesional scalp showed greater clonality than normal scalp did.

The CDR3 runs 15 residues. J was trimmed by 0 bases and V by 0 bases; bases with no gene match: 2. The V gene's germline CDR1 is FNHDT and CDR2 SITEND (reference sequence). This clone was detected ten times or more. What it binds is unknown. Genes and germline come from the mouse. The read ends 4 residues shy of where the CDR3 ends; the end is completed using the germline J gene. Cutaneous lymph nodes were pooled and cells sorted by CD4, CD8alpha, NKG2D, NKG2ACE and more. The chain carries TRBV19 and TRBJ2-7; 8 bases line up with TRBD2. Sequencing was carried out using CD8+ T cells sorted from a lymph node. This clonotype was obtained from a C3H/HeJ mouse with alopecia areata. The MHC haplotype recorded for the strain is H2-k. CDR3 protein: CASSIVWGDSYEQYF. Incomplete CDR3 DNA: TGTGCCAGCAGTATAGTCTGGGGGGACTCCTAT.